Shown below are 17 T cell receptor beta chains from a single sample sequenced in a study of T cells in Graves' hyperthyroidism and ophthalmopathy. The source material, RNA transcripts, was used to amplify TCR beta CDR3 regions. Initially, a first-round RT-PCR of the TCR CDR3 employed the HTBI primer set. TCRdb called the multiplex PCR reads again in MiXCR, with one record for every CDR3 protein. The sample includes 350,000 or so distinct CDR3 sequences, roughly 18% of them seen just once. Sequences were obtained from blood. The receptors were gathered from a middle-aged woman with Graves' ophthalmopathy.

This clonotype has a count of ten or more. At one end the junction does not follow the germline gene, possibly because of a read error. The chain has TRBV19 and TRBJ1-5; 9 positions match TRBD1. The CDR3 extends over 14 amino acids. The germline CDR1 and CDR2 sequences are LNHDA and SQIVND (reference sequence). This chain's CDR3 is CASSPRQGDQPQHF. The CDR3 DNA reads as TGTGCCAGTAGTCCCCGACAGGGGGATCAACCCCAGCATTTT.

In its sample, this clonotype was seen many times. The genes are TRBV28 and TRBJ2-7; D is ambiguous. Trimming left V 3 bases short and J 2 bases short, with 2 bases between. The CDR3 length is 11 residues. Germline V CDR1 and CDR2: MDHEN, SYDVKM. The CDR3 region has the DNA TGTGCCAGCAGTTTGACCTACGAGCAGTACTTC. Translation: CASSLTYEQYF.

This chain joins TRBV12-3 or TRBV12-4 and TRBJ2-4; D uncertain. Trimming removed 5 bases from V and 0 bases from J, with 23 bases in between. The CDR3 totals 19 residues. This CDR3 is CASSPQATTTWAAKNIQYF. The CDR3 nucleotides are TGTGCCAGCAGTCCACAAGCGACCACGACATGGGCAGCCAAAAACATTCAGTACTTC.

The V gene is TRBV6-1, the J gene TRBJ2-7; 7 bases align to TRBD1. Germline V gene sequence: CDR1 MNHNS, CDR2 SASEGT. The trim removed 6 bases at V and 4 bases at J, leaving 12 bases unmatched. CDR3 size: 15 residues. The CDR3 spells CASSLPHRGRYEQYF. For the CDR3, the DNA is TGTGCCAGCAGCCTTCCTCACAGGGGAAGGTACGAGCAGTACTTC.

A note on this clonotype: A junction boundary mismatches the germline segment, possibly from a read error. The chain couples TRBV6-1 to TRBJ2-7; 8 nucleotides line up with TRBD2. This CDR3 is 12 amino acids long. Germline-derived CDR1 and CDR2 are MNHNS and SASEGT. DNA of the CDR3: TGTGCCAGCACAACTAGCGGAGGGGGGCAGTCCTTC. Translated, it gives CASTTSGGGQSF.

This clonotype occurred many times. The genes are TRBV30 and TRBJ1-1; D is undetermined. CDR1 is GTSNPN and CDR2 is SVGIG in the germline V gene (reference sequence). The length of the CDR3 is 13 residues. V was trimmed by 3 bases and J by 1 base, leaving 9 bases between them. The CDR3 loop is CAWSRSGNTEAFF. The DNA for the CDR3 is TGTGCCTGGAGCCGCAGCGGGAACACTGAAGCTTTCTTT.

The table lists this clonotype with many counts. This rearrangement joins TRBV2 to TRBJ2-2; 9 nucleotides agree with TRBD2. The CDR3 is made up of 15 amino acids. Germline lookup yields CDR1 SNHLY and CDR2 FYNNEI. V shed 0 bases and J 7 bases; nucleotides not matched to a gene: 3. The CDR3 DNA follows: TGTGCCAGCAGTGAAGCGCCTAGCGGGATCGGGGAGCTGTTTTTT. Protein product: CASSEAPSGIGELFF.

This clonotype was observed at least ten times. This chain uses TRBV12-3 or TRBV12-4 with TRBJ1-3; D is uncertain. The CDR3 runs to 14 residues. Trimming took off 6 bases at V and 4 bases at J, with 13 bases between the two ends. In DNA form, the CDR3 reads TGTGCCAGCAGAGAAGACCTAAGGGGAAACACCATATATTTT. It encodes CASREDLRGNTIYF.

Concerning this clonotype itself: This may be a read error: a much more frequent sequence differs by one nucleotide. The chain couples TRBV4-1 to TRBJ1-3; D is undetermined. This CDR3 has 13 amino acids. With 4 bases removed from V and 4 bases from J, the gap between germline ends came to 8 bases. CDR1 is MGHRA and CDR2 is YSYEKL in the germline V gene. As DNA, the CDR3 is TGCGCCAGCAGCCTGCCAGGCGGAAACACCATATATTTT. Its translation is CASSLPGGNTIYF.

At least ten counts were recorded for this clonotype. The V gene is TRBV6-5, the J gene TRBJ2-4; D could derive from TRBD1 or TRBD2 (6 bases each). This CDR3 is 15 amino acids long. From germline, CDR1 is MNHEY and CDR2 SVGAGI. V lost 8 bases, J lost 6 bases, and 20 bases lay in between. The CDR3 bases are TGTGCCAGCCCGAACGAGGAGGGGGAGGCAAACATTCAGTACTTC. Protein sequence: CASPNEEGEANIQYF.

The table lists this clonotype with many counts. This sequence joins TRBV3-1 and TRBJ2-7, with TRBD1 as a possible D gene (5 bases). The CDR3 contains 14 residues. Germline CDR1 reads LGHDT; CDR2 reads YNNKEL (reference sequence). Trimming cost V 2 bases and J 3 bases, with 11 bases left between them. In DNA form, the CDR3 reads TGTGCCAGCAGCCAAAGAGGCAGGGTCTACGAGCAGTACTTC. Translation: CASSQRGRVYEQYF.

This clonotype was seen repeatedly, ten times or more. This chain connects TRBV27 to TRBJ2-3; D not resolved. This CDR3 is built from 14 residues. Germline CDR1 and CDR2: MNHEY and SMNVEV (reference sequence). V lost 6 bases, J lost 1 base, and 11 bases lay in between. The CDR3 here is CASSLQWGTDTQYF. The DNA of the CDR3 is TGTGCCAGCAGCTTGCAATGGGGCACAGATACGCAGTATTTT.

This clonotype occurred many times. This chain connects TRBV15 to TRBJ2-5; maybe TRBD1 (5 bases). The CDR3 loop spans 15 amino acids. Looked up from germline, CDR1 is LNHNV and CDR2 is YYDKDF (reference sequence). Trimming stripped 0 bases from V and 1 base from J, with 9 bases between. CDR3 DNA: TGTGCCACCAGCAGAGATCAGGGCTTCCAAGAGACCCAGTACTTC. It yields the protein CATSRDQGFQETQYF.

This clonotype has ten or more counts. The chain recombines TRBV12-3 or TRBV12-4 with TRBJ1-6, with 8 bases aligning to TRBD1. There are 13 residues in the CDR3. The ends lost 6 bases at V and 9 bases at J; junction bases unmatched: 4. The CDR3 DNA follows: TGTGCCAGCAGACGACAGGGGAGTTCACCCCTCCACTTT. Amino acids: CASRRQGSSPLHF.

The table lists this clonotype with many counts. This chain connects TRBV2 to TRBJ1-6; D perhaps matches TRBD1 (6 bases). The CDR3 totals 14 residues. CDR1 and CDR2 (germline): SNHLY, FYNNEI. Trimming pared 11 bases from V and 2 bases from J, leaving 13 bases between. In nucleotides, the CDR3 is TGTGCCTGGGGGCGAGACGCCTATAATTCACCCCTCCACTTT. Translated: CAWGRDAYNSPLHF.

This clonotype came up many times. The V call is TRBV13, the J call TRBJ2-7, with TRBD2 as a possible D gene (5 bases). Germline V gene sequence: CDR1 PRHDT, CDR2 FYEKMQ (reference sequence). The CDR3 totals 14 residues. Trimming removed 0 bases from V and 5 bases from J, with 11 bases in between. The CDR3 DNA reads TGTGCCAGCAGCTTAGGACTAGAAGTCGACGAGCAGTACTTC. This encodes CASSLGLEVDEQYF.

This clonotype was seen ten or more times. Here the CDR3 reads CASSPPSSLYEQYF. As DNA, the CDR3 is TGTGCCAGCTCACCTCCAAGTTCCCTCTACGAGCAGTACTTC. The chain carries TRBV18 and TRBJ2-7; D gene ambiguous. The CDR3 runs 14 residues. V lost 3 bases to trimming and J lost 3 bases, with 12 bases between them. Germline values: CDR1 KGHSH, CDR2 LQKENI.